This is a list of T cell receptor beta chains from one sample in a study of blood T cell repertoires in COVID-19. TCRdb's table, derived via immunoSEQ multiplex PCR, lists solely in-frame clones and lacks some. The sample carries about 53,000 clones, about 88% recorded once. Sequenced sample: peripheral blood. These receptors all stem from a man between 60 and 75 years old with active COVID-19. The CDR3 runs from the conserved cysteine through the conserved F or W. The order of the fields is D gene, V gene, clone size, J gene, CDR3 DNA, CDR3 protein. The D gene is left open where the match is weak. Clone sizes are given selectively: once, few, many, or a class where the clone is expanded.

TRBD2	TRBV9	-	TRBJ2-1	TGTGCCAGTGGGGGGTGGACTAGCGAGCAGTTCTTC	CASGGWTSEQFF
-	TRBV3-1/TRBV3-2	-	TRBJ2-7	TGTGCCAGCAGCATAGGGGGAGGGTACGAGCAGTACTTC	CASSIGGGYEQYF
-	TRBV7-8	-	TRBJ2-2	TGTGCCAGCAGCGGCAGGGGGGTATGGACCGGGGAGCTGTTTTTT	CASSGRGVWTGELFF
TRBD1	TRBV18	once	TRBJ1-5	TGTGCCAGCTCACCAGGGACAGGGGGGGATCAGCCCCAGCATTTT	CASSPGTGGDQPQHF
-	TRBV6-5	-	TRBJ2-3	TGTGCCAGCAGAGGCGGGGCGGGCAGCACAGATACGCAGTATTTT	CASRGGAGSTDTQYF
TRBD2	TRBV6-5	once	TRBJ2-1	TGTGCCAGCAGTTCGGGAGGTGTTCTAGCGGGCGGGCAGTTCTTC	CASSSGGVLAGGQFF
-	TRBV5-4	-	TRBJ1-1	TGTGCCAGCAGCTTTCGGACAGCCGGAGGCACTGAAGCTTTCTTT	CASSFRTAGGTEAFF
-	TRBV4-3	-	TRBJ1-1	TGCGCCAGCAGCCAAGCAGGGTACGGACGGGTTAAGAACACTGAAGCTTTCTTT	CASSQAGYGRVKNTEAFF
TRBD1	TRBV19	-	TRBJ1-1	TGTGCCAGTAGTCTGACAGGGGGCACTGAAGCTTTCTTT	CASSLTGGTEAFF
-	TRBV7-2	-	TRBJ2-2	TGTGCCAGCAGTTACATGGGACTCGCGCGGGGCGGGGAGCTGTTTTTT	CASSYMGLARGGELFF
-	TRBV11-3	-	TRBJ2-1	TGTGCCAGCTCCCGGGGGGCAGCCCATGAGCAGTTCTTC	CASSRGAAHEQFF
TRBD1	TRBV10-3	once	TRBJ1-2	TGTGCCATCAGCGCTGGGACAGCTCATGGCTACACCTTC	CAISAGTAHGYTF
TRBD2	TRBV4-3	-	TRBJ2-1	TGCGCCAGCAGCCAAGATAAAATGGACGGGAGGGCCAAAAATGAGCAGTTCTTC	CASSQDKMDGRAKNEQFF
TRBD2	TRBV18	-	TRBJ2-1	TGTGCCAGCTCACCACCGACTAGCGGGAGGGCCGGGGCAGAGCAGTTCTTC	CASSPPTSGRAGAEQFF
TRBD1	TRBV19	-	TRBJ1-2	TGTGCCAGTAGTATTTTTACGGGACAGGGGCCCTATGGCTACACCTTC	CASSIFTGQGPYGYTF